This paragraph reports one TCR beta chain. The sample comes from a study of control samples from healthy donors and cancer patients. Profiled with immunoSEQ multiplex PCR; TCRdb holds only in-frame clones, not every one. The sample has 79,000 or so clones, 85% to 90% seen once. The CDR3 has 17 residues. Trimming removed 4 bases from V and 9 bases from J; junction bases left unmatched: 10. Germline CDR1 and CDR2: LNHDA and SQIVND (reference sequence). The source is a woman between 45 and 60 years old with colorectal cancer. V gene TRBV19 combines with J gene TRBJ2-1; TRBD2 agrees at 15 bases. Sample: PBMCs. CDR3 region: CASSTSSGLAGGFEQFF. The CDR3 DNA is TGTGCCAGTAGTACCTCTTCGGGACTAGCGGGGGGCTTTGAGCAGTTCTTC. Combining the CDR3 with reference TRBV19 and TRBJ2-1 gives the whole variable domain DGGITQSPKYLFRKEGQNVTLSCEQNLNHDAMYWYRQDPGQGLRLIYYSQIVNDFQKGDIAEGYSVSREKKESFPLTVTSAQKNPTAFYLCASSTSSGLAGGFEQFFGPGTRLTVL.